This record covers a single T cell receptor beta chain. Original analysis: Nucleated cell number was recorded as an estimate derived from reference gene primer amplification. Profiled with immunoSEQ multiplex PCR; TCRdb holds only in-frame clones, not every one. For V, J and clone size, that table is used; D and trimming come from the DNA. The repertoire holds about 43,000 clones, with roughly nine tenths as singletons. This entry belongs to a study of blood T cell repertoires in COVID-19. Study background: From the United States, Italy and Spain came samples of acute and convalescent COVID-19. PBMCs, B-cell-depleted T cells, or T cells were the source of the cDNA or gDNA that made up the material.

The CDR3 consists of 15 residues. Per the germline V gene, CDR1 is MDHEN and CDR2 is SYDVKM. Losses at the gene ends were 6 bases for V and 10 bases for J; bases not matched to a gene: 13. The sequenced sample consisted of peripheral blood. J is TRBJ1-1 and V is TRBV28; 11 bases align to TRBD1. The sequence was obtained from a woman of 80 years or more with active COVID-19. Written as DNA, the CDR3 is TGTGCCAGCAGCAATATCGGACAGGGGGCCCGGTTAGCTTTCTTT. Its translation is CASSNIGQGARLAFF.